This T cell receptor beta chain was identified during a study of cytomegalovirus exposure and HLA in healthy donors. This clone was seen just once. Its matching antigen is unknown. General study points: Sequencing likely generated an artifact that appeared as a cluster of highly shared sequence variants. An analysis was carried out at a later point. It showed that HLA-associated TCR beta chains were more clonally expanded than equally common non-associated chains. From TCR beta sequences, most subjects' HLA-A and HLA-B alleles were reportedly predicted accurately.

Germline V gene data show CDR1 as SGHKS and CDR2 as YYEKEE (reference sequence). The CDR3 has 15 residues. The J segment lost 0 bases and the V segment lost 4 bases, leaving 5 bases of the junction unmatched. Use of 60 Vbeta and 13 Jbeta primers characterized the PCR. In the authors' methods: About 83 million unique TCR beta chains, 10 million to 14 million shared, were counted in a later analysis. Libraries were prepared by immunoSEQ multiplex PCR; TCRdb keeps only in-frame clonotypes and omits some of them. V and J calls and clone size come straight from that table; D and trimming were deduced from the DNA. The sample shows about 160,000 clones, roughly 70% of them seen only once.

The receptor was isolated from a woman aged 45-65 years in good health and CMV-seropositive. The chain has TRBV5-5 and TRBJ2-3; 7 bases match TRBD1. Sample: PBMCs. The CDR3 DNA follows: TGTGCCAGCAGCCCGGGGACAGCAAGCACAGATACGCAGTATTTT. It yields the protein CASSPGTASTDTQYF.